The 32 T cell receptor beta chains presented below share a single source sample, sequenced in a study of spatial heterogeneity in lung cancer. TCRdb redid the calling of the 5' RACE reads with MiXCR, one entry per CDR3 protein. The sample has around 74,000 distinct CDR3 sequences; 10% to 15% are singletons. The sample's time point: sample taken at primary tumor resection. TCRs were sequenced from unsorted whole RNA of tumor, nontumor lung or PBMC. The sample here was PBMCs, taken at surgery. These receptors were obtained from a male donor with early-stage non-small cell lung cancer.

This clonotype has a count of ten or more. V and J are TRBV11-2 and TRBJ2-1; no definite D call. The V gene lost 4 bases and the J gene lost 2 bases, with 9 bases spanning the gap. Per the germline V gene, CDR1 is SGHAT and CDR2 is FQNNGV. There are 14 residues in the CDR3. The DNA for the CDR3 is TGTGCCAGCAGCTCGGGTAGCACCTACAATGAGCAGTTCTTC. This sequence encodes CASSSGSTYNEQFF. The full variable domain, its missing parts supplied by reference TRBV11-2 and TRBJ2-1, is EAGVAQSPRYKIIEKRQSVAFWCNPISGHATLYWYQQILGQGPKLLIQFQNNGVVDDSQLPKDRFSAERLKGVDSTLKIQPAKLEDSAVYLCASSSGSTYNEQFFGPGTRLTVL.

The chain carries TRBV9 and TRBJ2-2; no clear D. The CDR3 extends over 13 amino acids. Looked up from germline, CDR1 is SGDLS and CDR2 is YYNGEE. V was pared by 2 bases and J by 5 bases, with 7 bases between. This CDR3 is CASSVLATGELFF. CDR3 coding DNA: TGTGCCAGCAGCGTCCTTGCTACCGGGGAGCTGTTTTTT.

This clonotype was seen ten or more times. The chain employs TRBV9 and TRBJ2-7; D uncertain. The CDR3 is 14 residues long. V was shortened by 4 bases and J by 7 bases, with 18 bases between the two germline ends. From germline, CDR1 is SGDLS and CDR2 YYNGEE. This CDR3 is CASSPTGLPGEQYF. The CDR3 bases are TGTGCCAGCAGCCCAACGGGCTTGCCCGGGGAGCAGTACTTC.

This clonotype has a handful of counts. The V gene is TRBV6-6, the J gene TRBJ2-7; 7 positions match TRBD2. J gave up 5 bases and V 0 bases, and 4 bases lay outside the gene matches. Germline V gene lookup returns CDR1 MNHNY and CDR2 SVGAGI (reference sequence). This CDR3 region has 14 residues. CDR3 region: CASSYSRREHEQYF. The CDR3 region has the DNA TGTGCCAGCAGTTACTCGCGGCGGGAGCACGAGCAGTACTTC.

The table lists this clonotype with many counts. The chain has TRBV12-3 or TRBV12-4 and TRBJ1-5; possible D gene TRBD1, 6 bases. Deletions cut 5 bases from V and 10 bases from J, with 12 bases between. The CDR3 runs 12 residues. Here the CDR3 reads CASSHRDVPQHF. The CDR3 DNA is TGTGCCAGCAGTCACAGGGACGTTCCCCAGCATTTT.

The table lists this clonotype with a few counts. The chain recombines TRBV7-8 with TRBJ2-1; 9 bases fit TRBD2. Germline trimming cut 1 base from V and 2 bases from J; bases unmatched to any gene: 3. The germline V gene encodes CDR1 SGHVS and CDR2 FQNEAQ. The CDR3 contains 16 residues. CDR3 in amino acids: CASSLGGLAAYNEQFF. In DNA form, the CDR3 reads TGTGCCAGCAGCTTAGGGGGACTAGCCGCCTACAATGAGCAGTTCTTC.

The gene calls are TRBV20-1 and TRBJ1-4, with 7 bases lining up with TRBD1. From germline, CDR1 is DFQATT and CDR2 SNEGSKA (reference sequence). Trimming at V came to 6 bases and at J to 3 bases, leaving 4 bases not matched to a gene. This CDR3 comprises 13 residues. CDR3 in DNA: TGCAGTGCGACCCAGGGGGCTAATGAAAAACTGTTTTTT. It encodes CSATQGANEKLFF.

J is TRBJ2-1 and V is TRBV29-1; 9 bases are a match to TRBD2. CDR3 length equals 14 residues. Germline V gene data show CDR1 as SQVTM and CDR2 as ANQGSEA. V lost 7 bases to trimming and J lost 8 bases; unmatched junction nucleotides: 12. The CDR3 DNA is TGCAGCGGGAAGACTGGCGGGAGGGCCTATGAGCAGTTCTTC. It is translated as CSGKTGGRAYEQFF.

This clonotype was observed a few times. This chain links TRBV5-1 with TRBJ2-2, with TRBD1 as a possible D gene (5 bases). The CDR3 contains 15 residues. V was cut by 1 base and J by 4 bases, with 11 bases left in between. CDR1 is SGHRS and CDR2 is YFSETQ in the germline V gene. CDR3 bases: TGCGCCAGCAGCTTGACAGGAACCACCACCGGGGAGCTGTTTTTT. Its translation is CASSLTGTTTGELFF.

This clonotype was observed a handful of times. The V gene is TRBV6-2 or TRBV6-3, the J gene TRBJ2-1, with D perhaps matching TRBD2 (5 bases). Deletions cut 0 bases from V and 4 bases from J, with 7 bases between. The germline CDR1 and CDR2 sequences are MNHEY and SVGEGT. This CDR3 region has 14 residues. The CDR3, as DNA: TGTGCCAGCAGTTACTCTGCGGGTTACAATGAGCAGTTCTTC. Its protein product is CASSYSAGYNEQFF.

The rearrangement uses TRBV21-1 and TRBJ2-3; the table assigns TRBD1, which was not confirmed against the DNA. TRBV21-1 is flagged as a pseudogene. This CDR3 is 14 amino acids long. The CDR3 sequence is CASSTGQGAYTQYF. DNA of the CDR3: TGTGCCAGCAGCACGGGACAGGGGGCGTATACGCAGTATTTT.

This clonotype was seen a few times. The chain couples TRBV2 to TRBJ1-2; no reliable D call. The CDR3 runs to 15 residues. From germline, CDR1 is SNHLY and CDR2 FYNNEI. V was shortened by 1 base and J by 5 bases, with 14 bases between the two germline ends. The CDR3 DNA sequence: TGTGCCAGCAGTGAAGAGAAAGGTACCAATTATGGCTACACCTTC. As protein: CASSEEKGTNYGYTF. Full variable domain (missing parts from reference TRBV2 and TRBJ1-2): EPEVTQTPSHQVTQMGQEVILRCVPISNHLYFYWYRQILGQKVEFLVSFYNNEISEKSEIFDDQFSVERPDGSNFTLKIRSTKLEDSAMYFCASSEEKGTNYGYTFGSGTRLTVV.

This clonotype occurred many times. This rearrangement joins TRBV20-1 to TRBJ2-3, with D possibly TRBD2 on 5 matching bases. This CDR3 contains 14 residues. From germline, CDR1 is DFQATT and CDR2 SNEGSKA (reference sequence). Trimming left V 5 bases short and J 6 bases short, with 18 bases between. The CDR3, as DNA: TGCAGTGCTGGATTGGACTCCAGAAGTGATACGCAGTATTTT. Translating gives CSAGLDSRSDTQYF.

The rearrangement links TRBV29-1 to TRBJ1-3; D is uncertain. Deletions cut 2 bases from V and 0 bases from J, with 5 bases between. The germline V gene encodes CDR1 SQVTM and CDR2 ANQGSEA. This CDR3 comprises 13 residues. CDR3 sequence (DNA): TGCAGCGTTGAATACAGCTCTGGAAACACCATATATTTT. It encodes CSVEYSSGNTIYF.

This clonotype was detected a few times. The genes are TRBV21-1 and TRBJ2-7. TRBV21-1 is shown as a pseudogene. This CDR3 region has 13 residues. In DNA form, the CDR3 reads TGTGCCAGCAGCGCGGGAGGCGCCTACGAGCAGTACTTC. It codes for CASSAGGAYEQYF.

This clonotype has only a few counts. J is TRBJ1-1 and V is TRBV12-3 or TRBV12-4, with a tentative D call TRBD1 (6 bases). V was trimmed by 6 bases and J by 11 bases, leaving 16 bases between them. The CDR3 contains 12 residues. CDR3: CASSRDTIWAFF. The CDR3 DNA sequence: TGTGCCAGCAGCCGGGACACCATCTGGGCTTTCTTT.

This clonotype was seen at least ten times. This rearrangement joins TRBV4-3 to TRBJ1-5; D is unclear. Trimming left V 0 bases short and J 7 bases short, with 7 bases between. This CDR3 spans 13 amino acids. Looked up from germline, CDR1 is LGHNA and CDR2 is YSLEER. This CDR3 is CASSQDPNQPQHF. In nucleotides, the CDR3 is TGCGCCAGCAGCCAAGATCCCAACCAGCCCCAGCATTTT.

Comments on this clonotype: One junction end disagrees with the germline gene, perhaps due to a read error. V usage is TRBV9 and J usage is TRBJ2-6; D may be TRBD1 (5 bases). The CDR3 is made up of 18 amino acids. CDR1 is SGDLS, CDR2 YYNGEE, per germline. The CDR3 coding sequence is TGTGCCAGCAGCGTCGTACCCTTAAGTTTCTCTGGGGCCAACGTCCAGACTTTC. Residues: CASSVVPLSFSGANVQTF.

This clonotype was seen many times. The V gene is TRBV27, the J gene TRBJ2-1, with D possibly being TRBD2 (5 bases). The CDR3 is 12 residues long. CDR1 and CDR2 (germline): MNHEY, SMNVEV (reference sequence). V was trimmed by 6 bases and J by 6 bases, leaving 9 bases between them. The CDR3 sequence is CASRRAGNEQFF. The CDR3 nucleotides read TGTGCCAGCAGGCGGGCAGGCAATGAGCAGTTCTTC.

This clonotype was counted ten times or more. The chain recombines TRBV2 with TRBJ2-2; TRBD2 matches 12 bases. CDR3 length: 15 amino acids. CDR1 SNHLY and CDR2 FYNNEI come from the germline V gene. After removal of 6 bases from V and 7 bases from J, the junction contained 6 bases not matched to a gene. The CDR3 region is CASRLTSGSSGELFF. Here the CDR3 DNA reads TGTGCCAGCAGGCTGACTAGCGGGAGTAGCGGGGAGCTGTTTTTT.

The chain combines TRBV5-1 with TRBJ2-1; D ambiguous. The CDR3 covers 14 residues. V was cut by 0 bases and J by 3 bases, with 7 bases left in between. Germline V gives CDR1 SGHRS, CDR2 YFSETQ. The CDR3 loop is CASSLDQLYNEQFF. The CDR3 DNA reads as TGCGCCAGCAGCTTGGACCAACTCTACAATGAGCAGTTCTTC.

DNA for the CDR3: TGCGCCAGCAGCCACAGGGATAACTATGGCTACACCTTC. Translated: CASSHRDNYGYTF. The chain joins TRBV4-1 to TRBJ1-2; perhaps TRBD1 as D (5 bases). There are 13 residues in the CDR3. Per germline, CDR1 MGHRA and CDR2 YSYEKL. The germline V and J ends were trimmed by 3 bases and 1 base, with 6 bases remaining between them.

This chain joins TRBV15 and TRBJ1-5, with D possibly matching TRBD1 (5 bases). This CDR3 contains 16 residues. Between the trimmed V and J ends, which lost 0 bases and 3 bases, there was a span of 12 bases. Per the germline V gene, CDR1 is LNHNV and CDR2 is YYDKDF (reference sequence). The chain's CDR3 is CATSREGYRSNQPQHF. CDR3 sequence (DNA): TGTGCCACCAGCAGAGAGGGCTACAGGTCCAATCAGCCCCAGCATTTT.

This clonotype has a count of ten or more. The chain joins TRBV6-1 to TRBJ1-2; D is undetermined. The germline V gene encodes CDR1 MNHNS and CDR2 SASEGT. Trimming pared 7 bases from V and 7 bases from J, leaving 13 bases between. This CDR3 spans 12 amino acids. CDR3 bases: TGTGCCAGCACCCACACCTCCATTGGCTACACCTTC. It yields the protein CASTHTSIGYTF.

This clonotype has more than one count but fewer than ten. This chain joins TRBV20-1 and TRBJ2-1, with TRBD2 identical over 8 bases. V gave up 6 bases and J gave up 7 bases; unmatched junction bases: 8. Germline V lookup: CDR1 DFQATT, CDR2 SNEGSKA (reference sequence). This CDR3 contains 13 residues. The CDR3 bases are TGCAGTGCGGTCGGGACTAGGATTAATGAGCAGTTCTTC. This translates into CSAVGTRINEQFF.

This clonotype was recorded many times. The chain uses TRBV4-1 and TRBJ2-2; D call uncertain. Germline assignment: CDR1 MGHRA and CDR2 YSYEKL. V shed 4 bases and J shed 2 bases, with 8 bases lying between them. The CDR3 is 14 residues long. This CDR3 is CASSPLPNTGELFF. CDR3 bases: TGCGCCAGCAGCCCGCTACCTAACACCGGGGAGCTGTTTTTT.

The chain has TRBV6-4 and TRBJ2-7, with 7 bases that match TRBD2. CDR1 MRHNA and CDR2 SNTAGT come from the germline V gene. V was pared by 7 bases and J by 6 bases, with 9 bases of the junction left unmatched. This CDR3 region has 13 residues. The CDR3 sequence: CASKQAGPLEQYF. The DNA of the CDR3 is TGTGCCAGCAAGCAAGCGGGACCCCTCGAGCAGTACTTC.

The V call is TRBV20-1, the J call TRBJ2-1; 10 bases fit TRBD2. CDR3 length equals 14 residues. CDR1 and CDR2 (germline): DFQATT, SNEGSKA (reference sequence). With 2 bases clipped from V and 9 bases from J, the junction kept 7 bases outside the gene matches. The CDR3 reads CSARRLAGDSEQFF. Here the CDR3 DNA reads TGCAGTGCTAGACGGCTAGCGGGAGACAGTGAGCAGTTCTTC.

This clonotype has a count of ten or more. The chain uses TRBV20-1 and TRBJ2-2, with D perhaps given as TRBD1 or TRBD2 (5 bases each). Germline V CDR1 and CDR2: DFQATT, SNEGSKA (reference sequence). V gave up 5 bases and J gave up 6 bases, with 16 bases separating them. The CDR3 loop spans 14 amino acids. The CDR3 spells CSARHGGEPGELFF. CDR3 nucleotide sequence: TGCAGTGCTCGTCATGGGGGAGAACCCGGGGAGCTGTTTTTT.

This clonotype has a count of ten or more. The V gene is TRBV4-1, the J gene TRBJ2-4, with D possibly being TRBD2 (6 bases). The length of the CDR3 is 15 residues. CDR1 is MGHRA, CDR2 YSYEKL, per germline. Trimming shortened V by 1 base and J by 6 bases, and 13 bases separated the two germline ends. The CDR3 here is CASSQGSDYRNIQYF. The CDR3 DNA reads TGCGCCAGCAGCCAAGGGTCGGACTATCGAAACATTCAGTACTTC.

This clonotype was counted at least ten times. The gene calls are TRBV7-6 and TRBJ2-6; 7 nucleotides align to TRBD2. The CDR3 runs 14 residues. Trimming took 5 bases from V and 4 from J; bases not matched to a gene: 2. Germline V CDR1 and CDR2: SGHVS, FNYEAQ. The CDR3 DNA reads as TGTGCCAGCAGCCGGGAGGCAGGGGCCAACGTCCTGACTTTC. It yields the protein CASSREAGANVLTF.

The chain couples TRBV3-1 to TRBJ1-2; no firm D call. CDR1 and CDR2 (germline): LGHDT, YNNKEL (reference sequence). This CDR3 comprises 14 residues. The V end lost 0 bases, the J end lost 8 bases, and 13 bases lay between the germline ends. In DNA, the CDR3 is TGTGCCAGCAGCCAAGAAGGTGCAGGTCGAGGCTACACCTTC. Translating it yields CASSQEGAGRGYTF.